The entry that follows covers one T cell receptor (beta chain) sequence. The data belong to a study of blood T cell repertoires in COVID-19. Looking at the study overall: Acute and convalescent COVID-19 samples came from the United States, Italy and Spain.

Donors of Cohort 3 who recovered were those that had two negative PCRs, clearance, or symptom resolution. Original processing methods: Amplification of reference gene primers provided the estimated nucleated cell counts. Repertoires were generated with immunoSEQ multiplex PCR, while TCRdb's copy carries only in-frame clones and drops some. V, J and clone size derive from that table, while D and trimming were established from the DNA sequence. The sample consists of roughly 350,000 clones, 92% of them appearing once. The CDR3 sequence is 15 residues long. The germline V gene has CDR1 SEHNR and CDR2 FQNEAQ (reference sequence). V shed 3 bases and J shed 4 bases, with 15 bases lying between them.

This sequence joins TRBV7-9 and TRBJ1-2, with D unresolved. The specimen sequenced was PBMCs or T cells enriched from blood (not recorded which). This TCR was recovered from a woman in her 30s who had recovered from COVID-19. The CDR3 sequence: CASSFSGATLYGYTF. In nucleotides, the CDR3 is TGTGCCAGCAGCTTCTCAGGTGCCACCCTCTATGGCTACACCTTC.